Following are 14 T cell receptor beta chains from one sample sequenced in a study of Graves' ophthalmopathy and Graves' hyperthyroidism. TCR beta CDR3 amplification used RNA transcripts. An opening RT-PCR round employed HTBI primers and preceded a second-round multiplex PCR. Via MiXCR, TCRdb re-called the multiplex PCR reads, giving one row per CDR3 protein. The sample lists a few hundred thousand distinct CDR3 sequences, 15% occurring once. The specimen was peripheral blood. Source of these receptors: a woman between 18 and 29 years old with stable Graves' hyperthyroidism.

This clonotype was picked up many times. The V call is TRBV6-5, the J call TRBJ1-6, with a possible D match to TRBD1 (5 bases). The CDR3 has 15 residues. Germline assignment: CDR1 MNHEY and CDR2 SVGAGI. Trimming took 2 bases from V and 9 from J, leaving 14 bases between them. CDR3 DNA sequence: TGTGCCAGCAGTTACAGTGGGGGGTTGACTTCACCCCTCCACTTT. Protein: CASSYSGGLTSPLHF.

This clonotype occurred many times. The V call is TRBV7-2, the J call TRBJ2-5; tentatively, D is TRBD1 (6 bases). The CDR3 is 18 residues long. In germline, CDR1 is SGHTA, CDR2 FQGNSA. V lost 1 base to trimming and J lost 1 base, with 19 bases between them. The CDR3 DNA reads TGTGCCAGCAGCTTAGGTTGGGTGGACAGCACTCTCCAAGAGACCCAGTACTTC. Translation gives CASSLGWVDSTLQETQYF.

Ten or more counts support this clonotype. The CDR3 DNA follows: TGTGCCAGCACCACATCCATAGGTAACTACGAGCAGTACTTC. Translation gives CASTTSIGNYEQYF. The chain recombines TRBV12-3 or TRBV12-4 with TRBJ2-7; unclear D gene. V lost 7 bases and J 3 bases, leaving 16 bases between the germline ends. This CDR3 contains 14 residues.

A word on this clonotype: Given a much more abundant clone one base away, this may be a read error. V and J are TRBV24-1 and TRBJ2-3; TRBD1 matches 7 bases. V lost 10 bases to trimming and J lost 2 bases; unmatched junction nucleotides: 2. The CDR3 has 12 amino acids. Germline-derived CDR1 and CDR2 are KGHDR and SFDVKD. CDR3 amino acids: CATGQITDTQYF. Written as DNA, the CDR3 is TGTGCCACGGGACAGATCACAGATACGCAGTATTTT.

This clonotype appeared many times. This rearrangement joins TRBV12-3 or TRBV12-4 to TRBJ2-7, with D unresolved. This CDR3 is built from 12 residues. V shed 3 bases and J shed 3 bases, with 6 bases lying between them. Here the CDR3 reads CASSFTSYEQYF. In nucleotides, the CDR3 is TGTGCCAGCAGTTTTACCAGCTACGAGCAGTACTTC.

This clonotype was found many times. The J gene is TRBJ2-3, the V gene TRBV29-1; 8 bases are a match to TRBD1. V lost 7 bases, J lost 0 bases, and 6 bases stayed unmatched. In germline, CDR1 is SQVTM, CDR2 ANQGSEA. The CDR3 length is 14 residues. The DNA of the CDR3 is TGCAGCGCGCTGCAGGGGGCCAGCACAGATACGCAGTATTTT. Its protein is CSALQGASTDTQYF.

This clonotype was recorded many times. V gene TRBV10-3 combines with J gene TRBJ2-5; D might be TRBD2 (5 bases). This CDR3 has 16 amino acids. Germline V gene lookup returns CDR1 ENHRY and CDR2 SYGVKD. V lost 4 bases and J lost 4, with 19 bases in between. The CDR3 coding sequence is TGTGCCATCAGTGCCGAGAAGCGGAGACCAGGAGAGACCCAGTACTTC. It yields the protein CAISAEKRRPGETQYF.

This clonotype was observed at least ten times. The gene calls are TRBV19 and TRBJ2-5, with 8 bases identical to TRBD2. Losses at the gene ends were 7 bases for V and 7 bases for J; bases not matched to a gene: 14. Per the germline V gene, CDR1 is LNHDA and CDR2 is SQIVND (reference sequence). This CDR3 is 15 amino acids long. Here the CDR3 reads CASTAEAGAGGTQYF. The CDR3 DNA is TGTGCCAGTACCGCCGAAGCGGGGGCGGGAGGGACCCAGTACTTC.

This clonotype occurred many times. The junction shows a germline mismatch at one end, possibly a read error. This sequence joins TRBV18 and TRBJ2-5, with 9 bases lining up with TRBD1. Germline values: CDR1 KGHSH, CDR2 LQKENI. This CDR3 comprises 14 residues. CDR3 sequence reads: CASSRTGEQETQHF. As DNA, the CDR3 is TGTGCCAGCTCCCGGACAGGGGAGCAAGAGACCCAGCACTTC.

Comment on this clonotype: This is likely a read error, given that the CDR3 carries no conserved phenylalanine or tryptophan at its end. The CDR3 protein is CASSGNTEAFY. CDR3 DNA: TGTGCCAGCAGCGGGAACACTGAAGCTTTCTAT. V gene TRBV5-4 combines with J gene TRBJ1-1; D remains ambiguous. Trimming shortened V by 4 bases and J by 1 base, and 2 bases separated the two germline ends. CDR1 and CDR2 from the germline V gene are SGHNT and YYREEE (reference sequence). The CDR3 runs to 11 residues.

In this sample, this clonotype turned up many times. V usage is TRBV6-1 and J usage is TRBJ2-6; no clear D gene. CDR1 and CDR2 (germline): MNHNS, SASEGT. The CDR3 loop spans 14 amino acids. V lost 5 bases and J lost 4, with 9 bases in between. The CDR3 bases are TGTGCCAGCAGTCCACCCCCCGGGGCCAACGTCCTGACTTTC. Translating gives CASSPPPGANVLTF.

The V and J genes are TRBV6-1 and TRBJ2-2; 7 bases align to TRBD1. The CDR3 contains 16 residues. Germline loops: CDR1 MNHNS, CDR2 SASEGT. With V trimmed by 7 bases and J by 3 bases, 11 bases remained unmatched. The CDR3 is CASTDRQGRDTGELFF. CDR3 sequence (DNA): TGTGCCAGCACTGATAGACAGGGAAGAGACACCGGGGAGCTGTTTTTT.

This clonotype has a count of ten or more. The rearrangement uses TRBV7-9 and TRBJ1-6; D not certain. Germline lookup yields CDR1 SEHNR and CDR2 FQNEAQ (reference sequence). Trimming removed 2 bases from V and 8 bases from J, with 7 bases in between. CDR3 length: 13 amino acids. The CDR3 protein is CASSLMPDSPLHF. CDR3 bases: TGTGCCAGCAGCTTAATGCCAGATTCACCCCTCCACTTT.

The table lists this clonotype with many counts. J is TRBJ2-7 and V is TRBV10-3, with TRBD2 identical over 10 bases. The CDR3 contains 15 residues. V shed 3 bases, J shed 5 bases, and the junction held 7 bases outside the gene matches. Germline V gives CDR1 ENHRY, CDR2 SYGVKD. The CDR3 here is CAISDQAGGRDEQYF. CDR3 DNA: TGTGCCATCAGTGATCAAGCGGGGGGGCGGGACGAGCAGTACTTC.